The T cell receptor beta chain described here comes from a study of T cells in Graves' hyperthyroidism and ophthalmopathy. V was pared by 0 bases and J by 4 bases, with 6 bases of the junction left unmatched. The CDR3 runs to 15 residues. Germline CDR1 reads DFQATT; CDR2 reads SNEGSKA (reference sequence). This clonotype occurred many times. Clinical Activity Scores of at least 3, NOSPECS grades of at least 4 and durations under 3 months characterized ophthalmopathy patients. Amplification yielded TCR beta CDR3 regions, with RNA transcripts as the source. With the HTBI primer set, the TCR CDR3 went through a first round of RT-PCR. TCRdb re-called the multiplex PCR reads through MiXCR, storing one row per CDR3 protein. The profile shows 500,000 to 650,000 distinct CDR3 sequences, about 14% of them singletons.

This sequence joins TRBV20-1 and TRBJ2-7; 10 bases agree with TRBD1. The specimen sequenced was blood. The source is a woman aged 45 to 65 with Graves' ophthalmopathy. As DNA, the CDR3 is TGCAGTGCTAGAGATGGCGTGGACAGGGGGTACGAGCAGTACTTC. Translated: CSARDGVDRGYEQYF.